This T cell receptor (beta chain) was sequenced for a study of blood T cell repertoires in COVID-19. Overall study: The cDNA or gDNA used as material had been derived from T cells, B-cell-depleted T cells, or PBMCs.

Authors' processing steps: Estimated nucleated cell counts came from reference gene primer amplification. Using immunoSEQ multiplex PCR, the repertoire was profiled, and TCRdb retains in-frame clones only, with some absent. The V and J calls and clone size were taken over from that table, and D and trimming were inferred from the DNA. Counted here are 120,000 or so clones, around 89% occurring once; the ten biggest clones make up over 1.5%. The CDR3 runs 17 residues. Germline assignment: CDR1 MGHRA and CDR2 YSYEKL. V lost 1 base and J lost 2, with 18 bases in between. V usage is TRBV4-1 and J usage is TRBJ2-7, with D perhaps matching TRBD2 (6 bases). Sequences were obtained from peripheral blood. The receptor comes from a human donor in a cohort sampled during active COVID-19. Written as DNA, the CDR3 is TGCGCCAGCAGCCAAGGATCGAGGATAGCGGACACCTACGAGCAGTACTTC. The encoded protein is CASSQGSRIADTYEQYF.